These 22 T cell receptor beta chains originate from one sample sequenced in a study of cytomegalovirus exposure and HLA in healthy donors. The data were produced by immunoSEQ multiplex PCR, yet TCRdb's version contains in-frame clones alone and is incomplete. The sample has 60,000 to 90,000 clones, around 81% seen once. The specimen sequenced was PBMCs. These receptor sequences come from a man aged 30 to 39 in good health and CMV-seronegative.

This sequence joins TRBV5-1 and TRBJ1-2; D unclear. The CDR3 has 14 residues. Between the trimmed V and J ends, which lost 2 bases and 6 bases, there was a span of 14 bases. The germline V gene encodes CDR1 SGHRS and CDR2 YFSETQ. The CDR3 loop is CASSLSTGEDGYTF. In DNA form, the CDR3 reads TGCGCCAGCAGCTTATCAACGGGAGAGGATGGCTACACCTTC.

This clone appeared a single time. This chain joins TRBV2 and TRBJ2-3; 13 bases fit TRBD2. There are 15 residues in the CDR3. Per the germline V gene, CDR1 is SNHLY and CDR2 is FYNNEI. The V and J ends lost 8 bases and 5 bases, in that order; junction bases with no gene match: 7. In nucleotides, the CDR3 is TGTGCCAGCTCCGGACTAGCGGGAGCTGGAGATACGCAGTATTTT. Translated, it gives CASSGLAGAGDTQYF.

The table lists this clone with many counts. V gene TRBV7-8 combines with J gene TRBJ1-3; no clear D gene. The CDR3 contains 18 residues. V shed 5 bases and J shed 0 bases, with 20 bases lying between them. Germline CDR1 SGHVS, CDR2 FQNEAQ. The CDR3 reads CASSRDRIPTISGNTIYF. CDR3 DNA: TGTGCCAGCAGCCGTGACCGAATCCCTACTATCTCTGGAAACACCATATATTTT. Full variable domain (missing parts from reference TRBV7-8 and TRBJ1-3): GAGVSQSPRYKVAKRGQDVALRCDPISGHVSLFWYQQALGQGPEFLTYFQNEAQLDKSGLPSDRFFAERPEGSVSTLKIQRTQQEDSAVYLCASSRDRIPTISGNTIYFGEGSWLTVV.

By share of the sample, this clone is medium-sized (0.01 to 0.1%). The chain uses TRBV4-3 and TRBJ2-2, with D unclear. The CDR3 is 16 residues long. The ends were cut back, 0 bases at V and 6 bases at J, with 14 bases in the middle. Germline V gene sequence: CDR1 LGHNA, CDR2 YSLEER. This CDR3 reads CASSQDLPLEAGELFF. The CDR3 DNA reads TGCGCCAGCAGCCAAGATCTTCCGCTAGAAGCCGGGGAGCTGTTTTTT.

The chain is built from TRBV18 and TRBJ2-2, with 11 bases fitting TRBD1. J lost 6 bases, V lost 1 base, and 7 bases had no gene match. The CDR3 loop spans 17 amino acids. Germline assignment: CDR1 KGHSH and CDR2 LQKENI. The CDR3 region is CASSPLLGQGASGELFF. The CDR3 DNA reads TGTGCCAGCTCACCACTATTAGGACAGGGGGCCTCCGGGGAGCTGTTTTTT.

The genes are TRBV6-5 and TRBJ1-1; D may be TRBD1 (6 bases). With 5 bases removed from V and 7 bases from J, the gap between germline ends came to 20 bases. The CDR3 spans 15 residues. The V gene's germline CDR1 is MNHEY and CDR2 SVGAGI. DNA of the CDR3: TGTGCCAGCAGTCACCCCGGCGGGGGCCTAATTGAAGCTTTCTTT. Amino acids: CASSHPGGGLIEAFF.

The chain recombines TRBV7-3 with TRBJ1-6; TRBD1 matches at 10 bases. Trimming removed 3 bases from V and 3 bases from J; junction bases left unmatched: 2. The germline CDR1 and CDR2 sequences are SGHTA and FQGTGA. There are 16 residues in the CDR3. CDR3 in amino acids: CASSLRTGGYNSPLHF. CDR3 DNA: TGTGCCAGCAGCTTGCGGACAGGGGGCTATAATTCACCCCTCCACTTT. Full variable domain (missing parts from reference TRBV7-3 and TRBJ1-6): GAGVSQTPSNKVTEKGKYVELRCDPISGHTALYWYRQSLGQGPEFLIYFQGTGAADDSGLPNDRFFAVRPEGSVSTLKIQRTERGDSAVYLCASSLRTGGYNSPLHFGNGTRLTVT.

This chain connects TRBV2 to TRBJ1-4; no clear D gene. Trimming shortened V by 4 bases and J by 4 bases, and 7 bases separated the two germline ends. Germline loops: CDR1 SNHLY, CDR2 FYNNEI. The CDR3 extends over 13 amino acids. CDR3 region: CASSVVLNEKLFF. CDR3 DNA sequence: TGTGCCAGCAGTGTGGTACTTAATGAAAAACTGTTTTTT.

There are a few counts of this clone. The rearrangement joins TRBV9 to TRBJ2-1, with 10 nucleotides matching TRBD2. CDR3 length equals 15 residues. Germline lookup yields CDR1 SGDLS and CDR2 YYNGEE. V dropped 4 bases and J dropped 3; count of bases not matched to a gene: 4. The CDR3 is CASSLGLAHYNEQFF. The CDR3 DNA sequence: TGTGCCAGCAGCTTGGGACTAGCGCACTACAATGAGCAGTTCTTC.

The table lists this clone with a few counts. The V call is TRBV4-2, the J call TRBJ2-1; 12 positions match TRBD2. Germline V lookup: CDR1 LGHNA, CDR2 YNFKEQ. The CDR3 spans 20 residues. J gave up 7 bases and V 4 bases, and 20 bases lay outside the gene matches. The CDR3 sequence: CASSPLEGLFRTSGKNEQFF. The CDR3, as DNA: TGTGCCAGCAGCCCGTTAGAGGGCCTCTTTAGGACTAGCGGGAAGAATGAGCAGTTCTTC.

The chain combines TRBV9 with TRBJ1-1; D uncertain. Looked up from germline, CDR1 is SGDLS and CDR2 is YYNGEE. The CDR3 sequence is 15 residues long. Trimming took off 0 bases at V and 4 bases at J, with 13 bases between the two ends. The CDR3 loop reads CASSVAAGRGTEAFF. CDR3 DNA sequence: TGTGCCAGCAGCGTAGCTGCAGGTCGGGGCACTGAAGCTTTCTTT.

The V gene is TRBV7-2, the J gene TRBJ1-1; 8 nucleotides agree with TRBD1. V was pared by 6 bases and J by 1 base, with 10 bases of the junction left unmatched. The germline V gene has CDR1 SGHTA and CDR2 FQGNSA. This CDR3 spans 16 amino acids. CDR3 coding DNA: TGTGCCAGCAGGCAGAGGGACAGGCATCAGAACACTGAAGCTTTCTTT. This gives the protein CASRQRDRHQNTEAFF.

This CDR3 reads CASSENPGAKTQYF. In DNA form, the CDR3 reads TGCGCCAGCAGCGAAAACCCAGGGGCGAAGACCCAGTACTTC. The chain combines TRBV5-1 with TRBJ2-5; TRBD1 might be the D (6 bases). Germline-derived CDR1 and CDR2 are SGHRS and YFSETQ. With 4 bases removed from V and 6 bases from J, the gap between germline ends came to 16 bases. This CDR3 spans 14 amino acids.

This chain links TRBV10-1 with TRBJ2-1, with TRBD2 matching 11 bases. V lost 4 bases and J lost 0; bases outside the gene matches: 11. This CDR3 is 19 amino acids long. The V gene's germline CDR1 is WNHNN and CDR2 SYGVQD (reference sequence). CDR3 in DNA: TGCGCCAGCAGTGCCGACGCATCTAGCGGGAGGAGCTCCTACAATGAGCAGTTCTTC. Translated: CASSADASSGRSSYNEQFF.

This chain connects TRBV29-1 to TRBJ2-1; possibly TRBD2 for D (5 bases). This CDR3 comprises 12 residues. V was trimmed by 2 bases and J by 8 bases, leaving 10 bases between them. CDR1 SQVTM and CDR2 ANQGSEA come from the germline V gene. The CDR3 nucleotides read TGCAGCGTTGAACTCCTAGCCTATGAGCAGTTCTTC. Translation: CSVELLAYEQFF.

The rearrangement links TRBV19 to TRBJ1-1, with TRBD1 matching over 7 bases. The junction had 9 bases not matched to a gene; V was cut back by 5 bases and J by 3 bases. Germline V gene sequence: CDR1 LNHDA, CDR2 SQIVND (reference sequence). The CDR3 covers 15 residues. The CDR3, as DNA: TGTGCCAGTAGTCTTCCGGGACAGACACACACTGAAGCTTTCTTT. Residues: CASSLPGQTHTEAFF.

This clone was seen more than once but under ten times. The chain employs TRBV7-6 and TRBJ1-2; no reliable D call. Germline V lookup: CDR1 SGHVS, CDR2 FNYEAQ. The CDR3 covers 12 residues. The V gene lost 4 bases and the J gene lost 2 bases, with 5 bases spanning the gap. The CDR3 nucleotides read TGTGCCAGCAGCTCATCCAACTATGGCTACACCTTC. This gives the protein CASSSSNYGYTF. Together with reference TRBV7-6 and TRBJ1-2, the CDR3 gives the full variable domain: GAGVSQSPRYKVTKRGQDVALRCDPISGHVSLYWYRQALGQGPEFLTYFNYEAQQDKSGLPNDRFSAERPEGSISTLTIQRTEQRDSAMYRCASSSSNYGYTFGSGTRLTVV.

The chain recombines TRBV2 with TRBJ2-3; 14 nucleotides line up with TRBD2. The CDR3 spans 15 residues. Germline assignment: CDR1 SNHLY and CDR2 FYNNEI. V shed 6 bases and J 4 bases; nucleotides not matched to a gene: 3. CDR3 bases: TGTGCCAGCAGGATGACTAGCGGGGGGGCAGATACGCAGTATTTT. Its protein product is CASRMTSGGADTQYF.

The V and J genes are TRBV18 and TRBJ2-1; TRBD1 matches 8 bases. CDR1 and CDR2 from the germline V gene are KGHSH and LQKENI. V dropped 1 base and J dropped 5; count of bases not matched to a gene: 4. The CDR3 runs to 15 residues. The CDR3 nucleotides are TGTGCCAGCTCACCACGACAGGGGCACGACAATGAGCAGTTCTTC. It encodes CASSPRQGHDNEQFF.

The chain carries TRBV7-2 and TRBJ2-5; TRBD2 agrees at 7 bases. This CDR3 is built from 14 residues. The trim removed 5 bases at V and 2 bases at J, leaving 5 bases unmatched. Germline V lookup: CDR1 SGHTA, CDR2 FQGNSA. The CDR3 nucleotides read TGTGCCAGCAGCATGGGGGGGACTCAAGAGACCCAGTACTTC. Protein product: CASSMGGTQETQYF.

This clone was detected only once. The chain recombines TRBV5-1 with TRBJ2-5, with 7 bases matching TRBD2. Germline CDR1 SGHRS, CDR2 YFSETQ. The ends lost 3 bases at V and 0 bases at J; junction bases unmatched: 5. This CDR3 spans 15 amino acids. The CDR3 is CASSSSGAYQETQYF. The CDR3, as DNA: TGCGCCAGCAGCTCTAGCGGTGCGTACCAAGAGACCCAGTACTTC.

V gene TRBV6-1 combines with J gene TRBJ1-2; the match to TRBD1 covers 7 bases. This CDR3 contains 13 residues. Germline lookup yields CDR1 MNHNS and CDR2 SASEGT. Germline trimming cut 8 bases from V and 7 bases from J; bases unmatched to any gene: 10. The CDR3 here is CASRDSSRFGYTF. The CDR3 nucleotides are TGTGCCAGCCGGGACAGCTCAAGGTTTGGCTACACCTTC.